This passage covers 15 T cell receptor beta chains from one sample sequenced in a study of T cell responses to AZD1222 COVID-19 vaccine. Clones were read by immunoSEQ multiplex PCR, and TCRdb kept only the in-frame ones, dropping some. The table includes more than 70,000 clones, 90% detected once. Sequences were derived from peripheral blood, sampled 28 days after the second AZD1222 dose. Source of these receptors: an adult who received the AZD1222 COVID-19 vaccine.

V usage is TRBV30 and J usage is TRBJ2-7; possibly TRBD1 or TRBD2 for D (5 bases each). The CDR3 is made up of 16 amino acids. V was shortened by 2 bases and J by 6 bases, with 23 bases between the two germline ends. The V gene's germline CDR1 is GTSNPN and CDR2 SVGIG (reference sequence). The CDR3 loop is CAWSPPRTGRSAEQYF. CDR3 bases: TGTGCCTGGAGTCCCCCCCGGACGGGACGTTCAGCCGAGCAGTACTTC.

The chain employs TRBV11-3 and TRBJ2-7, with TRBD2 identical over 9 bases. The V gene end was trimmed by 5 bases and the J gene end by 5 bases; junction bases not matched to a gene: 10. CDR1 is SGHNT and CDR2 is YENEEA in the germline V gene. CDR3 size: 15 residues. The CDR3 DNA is TGTGCCAGCAGCCCGACGGCTAGCGGGATCCACGAGCAGTACTTC. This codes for CASSPTASGIHEQYF. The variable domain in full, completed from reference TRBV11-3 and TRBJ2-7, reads EAGVVQSPRYKIIEKKQPVAFWCNPISGHNTLYWYLQNLGQGPELLIRYENEEAVDDSQLPKDRFSAERLKGVDSTLKIQPAELGDSAVYLCASSPTASGIHEQYFGPGTRLTVT.

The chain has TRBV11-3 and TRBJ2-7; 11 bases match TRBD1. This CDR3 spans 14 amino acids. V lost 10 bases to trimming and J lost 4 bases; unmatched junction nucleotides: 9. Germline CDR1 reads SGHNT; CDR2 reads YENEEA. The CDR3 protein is CATQPGQGVYEQYF. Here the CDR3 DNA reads TGTGCCACCCAACCGGGACAGGGGGTTTACGAGCAGTACTTC.

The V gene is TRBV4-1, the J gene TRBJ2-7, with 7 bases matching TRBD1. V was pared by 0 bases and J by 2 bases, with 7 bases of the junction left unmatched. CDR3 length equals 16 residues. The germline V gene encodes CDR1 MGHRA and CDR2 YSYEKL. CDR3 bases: TGCGCCAGCAGCCAAGATCACGGACAGGAGGCCTACGAGCAGTACTTC. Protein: CASSQDHGQEAYEQYF.

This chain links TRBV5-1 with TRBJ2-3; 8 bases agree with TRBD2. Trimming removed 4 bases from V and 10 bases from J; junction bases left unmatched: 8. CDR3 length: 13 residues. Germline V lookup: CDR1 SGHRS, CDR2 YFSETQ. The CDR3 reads CASSGGTSLSQYF. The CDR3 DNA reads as TGCGCCAGCAGCGGGGGGACTAGTCTTTCGCAGTATTTT.

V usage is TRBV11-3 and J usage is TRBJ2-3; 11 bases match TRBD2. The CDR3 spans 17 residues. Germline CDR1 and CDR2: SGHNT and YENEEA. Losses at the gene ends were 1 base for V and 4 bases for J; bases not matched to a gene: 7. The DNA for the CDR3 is TGTGCCAGCAGCTTAGGCCAGACTAGCGGGAACGCAGATACGCAGTATTTT. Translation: CASSLGQTSGNADTQYF.

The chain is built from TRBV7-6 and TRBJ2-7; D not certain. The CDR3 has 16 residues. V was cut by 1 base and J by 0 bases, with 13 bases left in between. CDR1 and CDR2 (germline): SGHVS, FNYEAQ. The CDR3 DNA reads TGTGCCAGCAGCTTAGGGCTGGGGATAAGCTCCTACGAGCAGTACTTC. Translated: CASSLGLGISSYEQYF.

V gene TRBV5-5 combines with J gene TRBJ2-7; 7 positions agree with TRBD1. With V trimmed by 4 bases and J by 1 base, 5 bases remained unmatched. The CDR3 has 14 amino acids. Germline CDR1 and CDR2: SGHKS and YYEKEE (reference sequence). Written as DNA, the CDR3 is TGTGCCAGCAGCCATAGGGACAGATCCTACGAGCAGTACTTC. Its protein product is CASSHRDRSYEQYF.

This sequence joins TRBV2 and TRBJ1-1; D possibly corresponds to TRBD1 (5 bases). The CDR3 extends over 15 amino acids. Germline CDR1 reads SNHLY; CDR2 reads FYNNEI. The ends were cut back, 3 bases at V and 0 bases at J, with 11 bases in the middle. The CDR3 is CASSDWGGLNTEAFF. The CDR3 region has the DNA TGTGCCAGCAGTGATTGGGGCGGATTGAACACTGAAGCTTTCTTT.

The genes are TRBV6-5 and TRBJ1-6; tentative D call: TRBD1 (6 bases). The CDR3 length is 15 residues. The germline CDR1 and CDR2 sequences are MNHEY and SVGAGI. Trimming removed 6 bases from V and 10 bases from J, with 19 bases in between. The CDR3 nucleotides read TGTGCCAGCAGACATACAGGGTACGGAAGGTCACCCCTCCACTTT. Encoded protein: CASRHTGYGRSPLHF.

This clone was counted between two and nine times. The CDR3: CASSQHDRGQSPLHF. Here the CDR3 DNA reads TGCGCCAGCAGCCAACACGACAGGGGACAATCACCCCTCCACTTT. The V call is TRBV5-1, the J call TRBJ1-6; 8 nucleotides align to TRBD1. The CDR3 totals 15 residues. J was trimmed by 10 bases and V by 4 bases; bases with no gene match: 10. Germline-derived CDR1 and CDR2 are SGHRS and YFSETQ. Full variable domain (remainder filled in from reference TRBV5-1 and TRBJ1-6): KAGVTQTPRYLIKTRGQQVTLSCSPISGHRSVSWYQQTPGQGLQFLFEYFSETQRNKGNFPGRFSGRQFSNSRSEMNVSTLELGDSALYLCASSQHDRGQSPLHFGNGTRLTVT.

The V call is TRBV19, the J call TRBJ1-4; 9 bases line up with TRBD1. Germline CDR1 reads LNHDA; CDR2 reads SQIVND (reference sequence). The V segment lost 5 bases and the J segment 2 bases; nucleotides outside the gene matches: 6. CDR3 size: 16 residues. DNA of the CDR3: TGTGCCAGTAGTGTCAACAGGGGGCGGACTAATGAAAAACTGTTTTTT. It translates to CASSVNRGRTNEKLFF.

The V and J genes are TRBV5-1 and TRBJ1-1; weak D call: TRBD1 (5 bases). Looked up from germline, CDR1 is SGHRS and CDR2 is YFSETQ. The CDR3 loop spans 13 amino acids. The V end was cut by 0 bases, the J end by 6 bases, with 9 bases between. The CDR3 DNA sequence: TGCGCCAGCAGCTTGGTGGGGGACGCTGAAGCTTTCTTT. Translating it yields CASSLVGDAEAFF.

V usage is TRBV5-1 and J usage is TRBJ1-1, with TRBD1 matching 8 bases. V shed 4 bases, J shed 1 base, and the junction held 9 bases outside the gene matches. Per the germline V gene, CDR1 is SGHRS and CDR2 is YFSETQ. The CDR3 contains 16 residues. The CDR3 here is CASSVTGGFGNTEAFF. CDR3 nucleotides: TGCGCCAGCAGCGTTACAGGGGGATTTGGGAACACTGAAGCTTTCTTT.

CDR3 coding DNA: TGCGCCAGCAGCTTACGGGGACAGGGGGCTCCGGATGGCTACACCTTC. This sequence encodes CASSLRGQGAPDGYTF. This chain uses TRBV5-1 with TRBJ1-2; 12 nucleotides match TRBD1. The CDR3 consists of 16 residues. After removal of 2 bases from V and 6 bases from J, the junction contained 8 bases not matched to a gene. Germline V CDR1 and CDR2: SGHRS, YFSETQ.